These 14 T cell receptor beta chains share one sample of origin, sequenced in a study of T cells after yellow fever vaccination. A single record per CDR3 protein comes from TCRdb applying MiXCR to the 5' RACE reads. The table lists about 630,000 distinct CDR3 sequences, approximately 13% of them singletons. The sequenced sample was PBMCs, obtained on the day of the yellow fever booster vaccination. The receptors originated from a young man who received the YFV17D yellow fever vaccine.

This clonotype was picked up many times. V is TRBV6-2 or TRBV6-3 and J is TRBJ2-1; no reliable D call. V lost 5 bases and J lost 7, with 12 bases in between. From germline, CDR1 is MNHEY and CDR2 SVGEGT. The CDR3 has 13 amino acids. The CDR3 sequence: CASSASQRNEQFF. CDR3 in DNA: TGTGCCAGCAGTGCGTCCCAGAGGAATGAGCAGTTCTTC.

In nucleotides, the CDR3 is TGCGCCAGCAGCCCGCAGCGGGGAGGGGCCAACGTCCTGACTTTC. As protein: CASSPQRGGANVLTF. J is TRBJ2-6 and V is TRBV5-1; TRBD2 matches 7 bases. Trimming removed 4 bases from V and 4 bases from J; junction bases left unmatched: 5. This CDR3 is built from 15 residues. CDR1 is SGHRS, CDR2 YFSETQ, per germline.

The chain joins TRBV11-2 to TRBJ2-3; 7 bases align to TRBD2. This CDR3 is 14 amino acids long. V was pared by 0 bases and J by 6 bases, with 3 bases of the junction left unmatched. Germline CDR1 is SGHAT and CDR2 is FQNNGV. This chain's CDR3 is CASSLDRGSDTQYF. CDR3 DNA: TGTGCCAGCAGCTTAGATCGCGGGAGTGATACGCAGTATTTT. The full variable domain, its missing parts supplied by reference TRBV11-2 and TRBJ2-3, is EAGVAQSPRYKIIEKRQSVAFWCNPISGHATLYWYQQILGQGPKLLIQFQNNGVVDDSQLPKDRFSAERLKGVDSTLKIQPAKLEDSAVYLCASSLDRGSDTQYFGPGTRLTVL.

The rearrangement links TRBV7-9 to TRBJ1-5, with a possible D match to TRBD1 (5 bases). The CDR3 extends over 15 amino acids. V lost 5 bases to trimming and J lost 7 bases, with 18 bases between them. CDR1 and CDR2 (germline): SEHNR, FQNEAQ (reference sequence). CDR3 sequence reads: CASSTTVGGGQPQHF. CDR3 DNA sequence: TGTGCCAGCAGCACGACGGTCGGGGGAGGGCAGCCCCAGCATTTT.

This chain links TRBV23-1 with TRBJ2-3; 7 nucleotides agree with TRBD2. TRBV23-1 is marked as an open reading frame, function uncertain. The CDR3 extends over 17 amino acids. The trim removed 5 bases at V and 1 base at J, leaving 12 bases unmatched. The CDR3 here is CASSKNPGRDGTDTQYF. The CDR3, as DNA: TGCGCCAGCAGTAAAAATCCAGGGAGGGACGGCACAGATACGCAGTATTTT.

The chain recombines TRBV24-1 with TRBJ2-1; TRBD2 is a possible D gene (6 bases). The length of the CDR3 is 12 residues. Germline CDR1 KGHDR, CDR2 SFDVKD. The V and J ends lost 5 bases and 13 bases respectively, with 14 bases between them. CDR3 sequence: CATSALAGRQFF. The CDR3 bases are TGTGCCACCAGTGCCCTGGCCGGGAGACAGTTCTTC.

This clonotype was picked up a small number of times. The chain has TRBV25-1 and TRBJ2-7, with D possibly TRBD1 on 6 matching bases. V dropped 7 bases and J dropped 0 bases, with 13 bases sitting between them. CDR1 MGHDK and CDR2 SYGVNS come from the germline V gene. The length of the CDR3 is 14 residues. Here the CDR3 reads CASKDSYTSYEQYF. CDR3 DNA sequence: TGTGCCAGCAAGGACAGCTACACCTCCTACGAGCAGTACTTC.

The CDR3 region has the DNA TGCGCCAGCAGCCAGGGCCTCGGACGGGCGGCCTACGAGCAGTACTTC. It translates to CASSQGLGRAAYEQYF. The chain recombines TRBV4-1 with TRBJ2-7; D call uncertain. The CDR3 has 16 amino acids. V gave up 3 bases and J gave up 2 bases, with 17 bases separating them. Germline loops: CDR1 MGHRA, CDR2 YSYEKL.

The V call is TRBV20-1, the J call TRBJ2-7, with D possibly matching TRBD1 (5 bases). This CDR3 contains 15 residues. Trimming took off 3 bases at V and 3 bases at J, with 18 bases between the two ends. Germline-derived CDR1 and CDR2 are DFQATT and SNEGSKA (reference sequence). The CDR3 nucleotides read TGCAGTGCTAGCCGAGGAAGGGGCCCTAACTACGAGCAGTACTTC. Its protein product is CSASRGRGPNYEQYF.

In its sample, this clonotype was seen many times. The CDR3: CASSLEGQGIYEQFF. The CDR3 DNA sequence: TGCGCCAGCAGCTTGGAAGGACAGGGTATCTATGAGCAGTTCTTC. The chain links TRBV5-1 to TRBJ2-1, with 8 bases identical to TRBD1. This CDR3 is built from 15 residues. The ends lost 0 bases at V and 8 bases at J; junction bases unmatched: 7. Germline CDR1 is SGHRS and CDR2 is YFSETQ.

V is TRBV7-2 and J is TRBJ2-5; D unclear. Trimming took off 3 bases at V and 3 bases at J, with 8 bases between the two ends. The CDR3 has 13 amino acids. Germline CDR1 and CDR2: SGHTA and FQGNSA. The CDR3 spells CASSFGEKETQYF. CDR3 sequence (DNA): TGTGCCAGCAGCTTTGGCGAGAAAGAGACCCAGTACTTC.

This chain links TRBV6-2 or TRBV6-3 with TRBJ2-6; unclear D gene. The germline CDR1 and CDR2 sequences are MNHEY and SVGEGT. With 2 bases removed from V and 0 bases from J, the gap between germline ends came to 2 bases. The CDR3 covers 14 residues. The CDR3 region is CASSYPSGANVLTF. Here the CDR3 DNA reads TGTGCCAGCAGTTACCCCTCTGGGGCCAACGTCCTGACTTTC.

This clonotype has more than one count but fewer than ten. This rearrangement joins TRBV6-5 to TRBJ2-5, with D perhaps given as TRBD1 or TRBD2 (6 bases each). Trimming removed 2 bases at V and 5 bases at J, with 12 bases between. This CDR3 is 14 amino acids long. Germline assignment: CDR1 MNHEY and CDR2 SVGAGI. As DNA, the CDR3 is TGTGCCAGCAGTTACCCTACCGGGGGCGAGACCCAGTACTTC. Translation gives CASSYPTGGETQYF.

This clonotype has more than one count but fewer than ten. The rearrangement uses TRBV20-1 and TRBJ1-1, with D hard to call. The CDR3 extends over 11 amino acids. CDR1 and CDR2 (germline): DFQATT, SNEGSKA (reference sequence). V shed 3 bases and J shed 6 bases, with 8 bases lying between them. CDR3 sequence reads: CSASGYSEAFF. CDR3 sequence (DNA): TGCAGTGCTAGTGGGTACTCTGAAGCTTTCTTT.